A selection of T cell receptor beta chains follows, all from one sample in a study of shared clonotypes between healthy human individuals. The protocol was immunoSEQ multiplex PCR, while the TCRdb copy is restricted to in-frame clones and leaves out a portion. Of roughly 500,000 clones detected, 70% to 80% appear once; the ten largest clones hold about 13%. Sequencing was carried out using PBMCs. These receptors were taken from a woman in her 40s in good health. Some clones in this sample may be carry-over from other donors' samples. Both conserved end residues are part of each CDR3.

TRBJ2-1	TRBV30	CAWSVGEGHNEQFF
TRBJ1-5	TRBV28	CASTPANQPQHF
TRBJ2-6	TRBV5-4	CASSPTGDGSGANVLTF
TRBJ2-4	TRBV30	CAWSLDGNIQYF
TRBJ2-1	TRBV5-1	CASSLGQNYNEQFF
TRBJ1-5	TRBV5-3	CARREIGLPQHF
TRBJ2-7	TRBV19	CASSISGIDEQYF
TRBJ2-5	TRBV5-1	CASSIWRGQGAEAQYF
TRBJ1-4	TRBV6-1	CASSERRINEKLFF
TRBJ1-2	TRBV4-2	CASSQEGNYGYTF
TRBJ1-1	TRBV6-1	CASSWELHTEAFF
TRBJ2-7	TRBV28	CASSFPLPGLAGTYEQYF
TRBJ1-1	TRBV2	CASTRRTVNTEAFF
TRBJ2-1	TRBV23-1	CASSQHEGAHNEQFF
TRBJ2-3	TRBV23-1	CASSQRAGVGTDTQYF
TRBJ1-1	TRBV11-2	CASSLESTEAFF
TRBJ2-7	TRBV28	CASSPSGMPAYEQYF
TRBJ2-1	TRBV21-1	CASSKRGGIHEQFF
TRBJ2-1	TRBV6-6	CASSYGLAVTYNEQFF
TRBJ2-6	TRBV11-2	CASSPGGANVLTF
TRBJ2-1	TRBV20-1	CRGTSGTEQFF
TRBJ2-6	TRBV7-3	CASSKQGASSGANVLTF
TRBJ2-3	TRBV4-2	CASRGDPPADTQYF
TRBJ2-1	TRBV9	CASSVVAGPYNEQFF
TRBJ2-1	TRBV19	CASKLAVTSYNEQFF
TRBJ2-5	TRBV28	CASSNPGQTQETQYF
TRBJ2-7	TRBV5-4	CASSLDGIYEQYF
TRBJ1-4	TRBV12-1	CASSSPRWPAPANEKLFF
TRBJ2-5	TRBV9	CASSFNRDFREETQYF
TRBJ1-6	TRBV4-3	CASSRDSGVSPLHF
TRBJ2-7	TRBV7-2	CASSPKLAGVEQYF
TRBJ1-5	TRBV27	CASSSGLLSNQPQHF
TRBJ2-2	TRBV5-4	CASSSGQGEVTGELFF
TRBJ2-1	TRBV7-2	CASSPPSGAIAYNEQFF
TRBJ2-7	TRBV7-9	CASSFSGDSYEQYF
TRBJ2-7	TRBV2	CASSEGAGGWNEQYF
TRBJ2-1	TRBV11-2	CASSLGTSAYNEQFF
TRBJ1-2	TRBV27	CASSLNRFYGYTF
TRBJ2-7	TRBV4-3	CASSQDLSGRVLSHEQYF
TRBJ2-2	TRBV4-1	CASSQEVLVAGGLDTGELFF
TRBJ2-7	TRBV7-9	CASSFHGRDYEQYF
TRBJ1-2	TRBV5-5	CASSPPRAGGYTF
TRBJ2-1	TRBV5-1	CASSQGQGAYNEQFF
TRBJ2-7	TRBV4-1	CASSQEDYRGRGAYEQYF
TRBJ2-7	TRBV7-3	CASSLAGDLSYEQYF
TRBJ2-7	TRBV7-2	CASRSDGTYEQYF
TRBJ1-3	TRBV7-2	CASSSGPGNTIYF
TRBJ2-5	TRBV29-1	CSGLAGETQYF
TRBJ2-2	TRBV28	CASSGIPNTGELFF